This entry is about one TCR beta chain. V lost 6 bases, J lost 6 bases, and 10 bases stayed unmatched. Germline CDR1 MNHNY, CDR2 SVGAGI (reference sequence). The CDR3 contains 15 residues. Study processing details: Reference gene primer amplification gave estimated nucleated cell counts. The method was immunoSEQ multiplex PCR; TCRdb's version includes in-frame clones alone and lacks a portion of them. Clone size and V and J calls were adopted from that table, with D and trimming inferred from the DNA. The sample yields under 60,000 clones, about 92% seen once. These data come from a study of blood T cell repertoires in COVID-19. About the study: The origin of the acute and convalescent COVID-19 samples was the United States, Italy and Spain. The cDNA or gDNA used as material had been derived from T cells, B-cell-depleted T cells, or PBMCs.

Sequenced: peripheral blood. The chain recombines TRBV6-6 with TRBJ2-1, with 8 bases identical to TRBD2. The receptor's source is a woman over 75 with acute or convalescent COVID-19. The CDR3 loop is CASRPSGPSGNEQFF. CDR3 in DNA: TGTGCCAGCAGGCCTAGCGGGCCGAGCGGCAATGAGCAGTTCTTC.